One and the same sample provided the 21 T cell receptor beta chains below, sequenced in a study of shared clonotypes between healthy human individuals (dated by TCRdb to between 2020 and 2021). The library was built by means of the immunoSEQ multiplex PCR assay. TCRdb carries this immuneACCESS record with in-frame sequences only. Its versions omit some clonotypes, under half of them owing to an unresolved V gene in the studies checked, with the rest unexplained. This sample gives around 2.5 million clones in total; 93% of them show up just once. The ten largest account for about 0.38% of the sample. The sequenced sample was naive CD4+ T cells from PBMCs. The cell subset or site label of this sample denotes: CD45RA+ positively selected. These receptors came from a man aged 18 to 30 in good health. Some clones in this sample may be carry-over from other donors' samples.

The chain recombines TRBV6-5 with TRBJ1-2; TRBD1 matches at 9 bases. V gave up 6 bases and J gave up 8 bases; unmatched junction bases: 13. CDR3 length: 15 amino acids. The germline V gene has CDR1 MNHEY and CDR2 SVGAGI. CDR3 amino acids: CASRSTGGRSGGYTF. The DNA of the CDR3 is TGTGCCAGCAGGTCGACAGGGGGGCGGTCAGGAGGCTACACCTTC.

The V and J genes are TRBV25-1 and TRBJ2-1, with D unresolved. The CDR3 runs to 12 residues. Looked up from germline, CDR1 is MGHDK and CDR2 is SYGVNS. Between the trimmed V and J ends, which lost 4 bases and 4 bases, there was a span of 5 bases. CDR3 nucleotides: TGTGCCAGCAGTGTCAGATACAATGAGCAGTTCTTC. Its protein product is CASSVRYNEQFF.

This chain connects TRBV6-5 to TRBJ1-4, with a possible D match to TRBD1 (5 bases). Trimming took off 6 bases at V and 8 bases at J, with 13 bases between the two ends. CDR3 length: 13 residues. The V gene's germline CDR1 is MNHEY and CDR2 SVGAGI. CDR3 in amino acids: CASSKVGGEKLFF. CDR3 coding DNA: TGTGCCAGCAGCAAAGTGGGGGGAGAAAAACTGTTTTTT.

This clone was counted many times. The chain employs TRBV19 and TRBJ2-3; 10 bases match TRBD1. From germline, CDR1 is LNHDA and CDR2 SQIVND (reference sequence). With V trimmed by 3 bases and J by 5 bases, 8 bases remained unmatched. This CDR3 region has 16 residues. The CDR3 nucleotides read TGTGCCAGTAGTATTAGGGGACAGGGGCGGAGAGATACGCAGTATTTT. The encoded protein is CASSIRGQGRRDTQYF.

V and J are TRBV6-1 and TRBJ2-7, with D perhaps TRBD2 (5 bases). This CDR3 is 11 amino acids long. Germline V gives CDR1 MNHNS, CDR2 SASEGT. The V and J ends lost 7 bases and 6 bases respectively, with 10 bases between them. CDR3: CASIGEGEQYF. CDR3 coding DNA: TGTGCCAGCATAGGTGAGGGCGAGCAGTACTTC.

CDR3 nucleotide sequence: TGTGCCAGCAGCCCCCTGAGACGGGATGAGCAGTTCTTC. Protein: CASSPLRRDEQFF. This chain joins TRBV11-3 and TRBJ2-1, with D unclear. V lost 5 bases and J lost 8, with 13 bases in between. Germline V gene lookup returns CDR1 SGHNT and CDR2 YENEEA. This CDR3 has 13 residues.

J is TRBJ2-7 and V is TRBV10-1, with 7 bases aligning to TRBD2. CDR3 length: 16 amino acids. Germline CDR1 WNHNN, CDR2 SYGVQD (reference sequence). Trimming at V came to 8 bases and at J to 0 bases, leaving 13 bases not matched to a gene. In DNA form, the CDR3 reads TGCGCCAGCTTGGGTTGGAAGCGGGGAAGCTCCTACGAGCAGTACTTC. Encoded protein: CASLGWKRGSSYEQYF.

Here the CDR3 DNA reads TGTGCCATCACCGGGGAGCTGTTTTTT. Translated, it gives CAITGELFF. The chain uses TRBV7-9 and TRBJ2-2; D not certain. Germline V gene lookup returns CDR1 SEHNR and CDR2 FQNEAQ (reference sequence). Trimming removed 10 bases from V and 4 bases from J, with 1 base in between. CDR3 length equals 9 residues.

The rearrangement links TRBV18 to TRBJ1-6, with D perhaps TRBD1 (6 bases). CDR3 length equals 14 residues. V lost 2 bases and J lost 8, with 10 bases in between. Germline V gene lookup returns CDR1 KGHSH and CDR2 LQKENI. CDR3 DNA: TGTGCCAGCTCACCAACAGGGATAGATTCACCCCTCCACTTT. This gives the protein CASSPTGIDSPLHF.

The V call is TRBV11-2, the J call TRBJ2-2; D gene ambiguous. Per germline, CDR1 SGHAT and CDR2 FQNNGV. This CDR3 has 13 amino acids. Trimming took off 7 bases at V and 5 bases at J, with 11 bases between the two ends. CDR3 sequence: CASIKSRTGELFF. The CDR3 coding sequence is TGTGCCAGCATTAAGTCGAGGACCGGGGAGCTGTTTTTT.

This clone has only one observation. This same CDR3 is encoded by further DNA sequences in the sample. The chain links TRBV18 to TRBJ2-7; D remains ambiguous. CDR1 and CDR2 (germline): KGHSH, LQKENI. The CDR3 spans 12 residues. Trimming took 2 bases from V and 5 from J, leaving 7 bases between them. The CDR3 spells CASSPLRNEQYF. CDR3 nucleotides: TGTGCCAGCTCACCATTACGAAACGAGCAGTACTTC.

A remark on this clone: This specimen includes other DNA sequences encoding the same CDR3. This chain uses TRBV27 with TRBJ1-2; D not certain. The CDR3 runs to 16 residues. From germline, CDR1 is MNHEY and CDR2 SMNVEV (reference sequence). The ends were cut back, 1 base at V and 8 bases at J, with 20 bases in the middle. The CDR3 nucleotides are TGTGCCAGCAGTTTATTTTCTAGTGGGCAAGGGAGCGGCTACACCTTC. It specifies CASSLFSSGQGSGYTF.

In DNA, the CDR3 is TGCAGCGCTCAGACAGGGGTGTACGAGCAGTACTTC. Translation: CSAQTGVYEQYF. V is TRBV29-1 and J is TRBJ2-7; 8 bases agree with TRBD1. V shed 7 bases, J shed 4 bases, and the junction held 6 bases outside the gene matches. Germline CDR1 is SQVTM and CDR2 is ANQGSEA. The CDR3 totals 12 residues.

In its sample, this clone was seen once. Compared with germline, one end of the junction differs, possibly owing to a read error. This chain joins TRBV5-6 and TRBJ2-2; D unclear. Germline values: CDR1 SGHDT, CDR2 YYEEEE. There are 16 residues in the CDR3. CDR3 DNA sequence: TGTACCAGCAGCTATCAGGTAGCCCCGAACACCGGGGAGCTGTTTTTT. As protein: CTSSYQVAPNTGELFF.

V usage is TRBV6-5 and J usage is TRBJ2-5; the D gene is possibly TRBD2 (6 bases). This CDR3 spans 13 amino acids. Trimming pared 5 bases from V and 2 bases from J, leaving 9 bases between. Germline V gene lookup returns CDR1 MNHEY and CDR2 SVGAGI. The CDR3 loop reads CASSRLEQETQYF. In DNA form, the CDR3 reads TGTGCCAGCAGTCGACTAGAACAAGAGACCCAGTACTTC.

The gene calls are TRBV5-4 and TRBJ2-7, with 8 bases matching TRBD1. The V gene end was trimmed by 7 bases and the J gene end by 0 bases; junction bases not matched to a gene: 12. Germline lookup yields CDR1 SGHNT and CDR2 YYREEE (reference sequence). The length of the CDR3 is 16 residues. The CDR3 DNA reads as TGTGCCAGCTCGGCAGGGGGCGCCCGATCCTCCTACGAGCAGTACTTC. This gives the protein CASSAGGARSSYEQYF.

Remarks on this clone: Distinct nucleotide sequences in the sample also encode this CDR3. The genes are TRBV6-5 and TRBJ2-7; D remains unclear. Germline lookup yields CDR1 MNHEY and CDR2 SVGAGI. The CDR3 length is 11 residues. The V end was cut by 2 bases, the J end by 5 bases, with 4 bases between. The CDR3 reads CASSYLDEQYF. CDR3 DNA: TGTGCCAGCAGTTACCTTGACGAGCAGTACTTC.

This clone was seen a single time. The V and J genes are TRBV5-1 and TRBJ2-2; D is possibly TRBD2 (6 bases). The germline CDR1 and CDR2 sequences are SGHRS and YFSETQ. The V and J ends lost 2 bases and 6 bases respectively, with 14 bases between them. The CDR3 runs to 15 residues. CDR3 coding DNA: TGCGCCAGCAGCTTTTTCGGAGGGTTGGCCGGGGAGCTGTTTTTT. It yields the protein CASSFFGGLAGELFF.

V and J are TRBV27 and TRBJ2-1; D perhaps matches TRBD2 (6 bases). Per the germline V gene, CDR1 is MNHEY and CDR2 is SMNVEV (reference sequence). The CDR3 is 14 amino acids. V was trimmed by 5 bases and J by 2 bases, leaving 10 bases between them. CDR3 sequence: CASSAGLTYNEQFF. The CDR3 bases are TGTGCCAGCAGTGCGGGGTTAACCTACAATGAGCAGTTCTTC.

The chain links TRBV7-2 to TRBJ2-3; a weak D match, TRBD1 (5 bases). The CDR3 totals 17 residues. From germline, CDR1 is SGHTA and CDR2 FQGNSA. Trimming took off 0 bases at V and 2 bases at J, with 15 bases between the two ends. This chain's CDR3 is CASSLAGPYGNTDTQYF. DNA for the CDR3: TGTGCCAGCAGCTTAGCGGGGCCTTACGGCAACACAGATACGCAGTATTTT.

This clone was seen a handful of times. The chain carries TRBV15 and TRBJ2-3; the D is unclear. Germline CDR1 reads LNHNV; CDR2 reads YYDKDF (reference sequence). V dropped 0 bases and J dropped 0 bases, with 10 bases sitting between them. The CDR3 length is 16 residues. CDR3 loop: CATSRDLGSSTDTQYF. In nucleotides, the CDR3 is TGTGCCACCAGCAGAGATCTTGGATCTAGCACAGATACGCAGTATTTT.